The subject of this entry is one T cell receptor beta chain. No cognate antigen has been identified for it. It has no much larger one-base neighbor in the sample; base qualities were not kept. The data are from a study of blood T cells in healthy people across ages (dated by TCRdb to 2014 to 2015). Notes on the research overall: Template switching captured roughly one uniquely barcoded TCR beta cDNA molecule per two T cells in model experiments. The study measured age-related changes in TCR beta repertoire diversity using deep sequencing normalized with unique cDNA molecular identifiers. Donors were grouped into four age groups: young (average 16 years), middle-aged (about 38), aged (62) and long-lived (less than 85). To avoid experimental bias, donors of different ages were randomly spread across the sequencing lanes. For two donors (one aged 18 to 30 and one aged 80 or older), the study analyzed two additional independent replicas of 1 million unique cDNA reads from the same blood draw.

Systemically healthy Caucasian individuals from Russia, 39 in total and aged roughly 6 to 95 years, were included as donors. Around 10 milliliters of peripheral blood were collected from each donor into EDTA-treated Vacutainer tubes. Ficoll-Paque density-gradient centrifugation was used to isolate PBMCs, with at least 7 million per sample. Total RNA, at least 6 micrograms per sample, was extracted from PBMCs with Trizol reagent. The percentages of naive CD45RAhigh/CD27high T cells were determined by flow cytometry on a PBMC aliquot from every donor. The library was made by 5' RACE. Instrument used: Illumina HiSeq 2500. The second PCR ran for roughly 7 to 12 cycles and used a J-beta primer mix along with a sample-barcoded 5' primer. Each TCR beta cDNA molecule received a unique molecular identifier from a template-switch 5' adaptor carrying 12 random nucleotides. Each sample yielded at least 3 million CDR3-containing paired-end reads. All of the RNA was converted into first-strand cDNA using the Mint cDNA synthesis kit, with a TRBC-specific oligonucleotide serving as the primer. After uracil-DNA glycosylase treatment, a first 18-cycle PCR used universal primers M1SS and BC2_uni_R on all cDNA. As for the authors' bioinformatics: For normalization, 1 million high-quality reads, each with a distinct molecular identifier, were randomly selected from each sample. Reads with shared molecular identifiers were discarded instead of being binned into consensus sequences. MiTCR, with a Q25 quality threshold and the strictest error-elimination algorithm, was used for CDR3 identification, clonotype clustering and error correction. A nonparametric unseen species model with Euler transformation was used to estimate lower-bound total TCR beta diversity. In-frame beta chains were kept once TCRdb had trimmed the public reads at Q25 with fastp and called clones with MiXCR. Identical CDR3 protein sequences are pooled into one entry, listed with their most common genes and DNA. What appears here as the V and J calls and clone size reflects TCRdb's work, not the paper's. The sample contains 1.4 million to 1.5 million distinct CDR3 sequences, roughly 40% of them found a single time. The ten largest clones capture 7.9% of the sample.

Looking up the germline V gene yields CDR1 SGHAT and CDR2 FQNNGV. After removal of 8 bases from V and 8 bases from J, the junction retains 9 bases not matched to a gene. The CDR3 holds 13 amino acids from the cysteine to the phenylalanine. Just CDR3 DNA is preserved here, 39 bases in frame from base 1. The full study reports these points: Because the CMV infection status of the donors was unknown, age-related changes in expanded clonotypes may potentially have been confounded. Total diversity estimates from one million sequenced T cells were considered lower bounds and underestimates. Because profiling used bulk unsorted PBMCs, naive and antigen-experienced compartments could not be compared conclusively. There was a strong correlation between observed TCR beta diversity and the percentage of naive T cells measured by flow cytometry. Observed TCR beta diversity per million T cells fell roughly linearly with age, and a significant reduction was already apparent by age about 38. Compared with the aged group, more naive CD4+ T cells, fewer expanded clones and increased TCR diversity were shown by the long-lived group, suggesting age selection.

This receptor chain uses TRBV11-2 and TRBJ1-2; 9 bases in the middle match TRBD1. Material for sequencing was blood. The receptor was isolated from a young woman in good health. The sequenced DNA: TGTGCCAGCCGGGGGACAGGGCGTTACGGCTACACCTTC. Translated, it reads CASRGTGRYGYTF. When the CDR3 is completed using the reference TRBV11-2 and TRBJ1-2 genes on either side, the full variable domain is EAGVAQSPRYKIIEKRQSVAFWCNPISGHATLYWYQQILGQGPKLLIQFQNNGVVDDSQLPKDRFSAERLKGVDSTLKIQPAKLEDSAVYLCASRGTGRYGYTFGSGTRLTVV.